This T cell receptor beta chain was identified in a study of blood T cell repertoires in COVID-19 (dated by TCRdb to 2018 to 2020). Background for the entire study: Collaborator samples came from the United States, Italy and Spain and covered acute and convalescent phases of COVID-19. The prospective study material was composed of cDNA or gDNA derived from T cells, B-cell-depleted T cells, or PBMCs. Deeply sampled blood TCRbeta repertoires from subjects exposed to, actively infected with, or recovered from COVID-19 were included in the dataset. The repertoires were released in a freely available public database intended as a resource for research on the immune response to SARS-CoV-2. The samples were drawn from two sources: the first 160 participants of the ongoing ImmuneRACE study, and fewer than 1,500 subjects contributed by 6 global collaborators. A de-identified subject ID, COVID-19 status, age in years and sex were almost always included in the sample metadata. Where available, HLA class I and class II types were obtained from metadata supplied by the sample provider rather than from assay-based typing.

TCRbeta CDR3 regions were amplified from genomic DNA by means of the immunoSEQ Assay, a bias-controlled multiplex PCR. In the paper's pipeline: The number of nucleated cells in each sample was estimated by amplification of reference gene primers within the assay. To quantify the absolute abundance of each unique TCRbeta CDR3 rearrangement, sequence reads were collapsed and filtered. For each sample, productive Simpson clonality was calculated by taking the square root of Simpson's diversity index across productive rearrangements. The table was pulled from immuneACCESS by TCRdb, which kept in-frame rearrangements only. Such tables lose some clones; where checked, under half of the loss comes from unresolved V genes, and the rest has no known cause. V and J calls and clone size are as listed in that table; D and trimming were resolved from the DNA. Counted in this sample were fewer than 250,000 clones; approximately 81% of them appeared once. About 0.93% of the sample goes to the ten largest clones.

Study-wide findings and limitations: How much clinical and demographic metadata was included differed by source and by participant, and the metadata was provided uncurated.

The V end gives up 3 bases and the J end 2 bases, leaving 5 bases in the junction not matched to a gene. The CDR3 spans 17 residues, from the cysteine through the phenylalanine. Only CDR3 DNA is held: 51 bases, read in frame from base 1. CDR1 and CDR2, per the germline V gene, are SNHLY and FYNNEI. Whole blood was collected in K2EDTA tubes by collaborating institutions according to the institutions' own protocols. For TCRbeta analysis, collaborators shipped samples in one of three forms: frozen whole blood, isolated PBMCs, or DNA extracted from either of those sample types. Note on this clone: There is no known antigen for this receptor. No per-base quality is available; no much larger clone lies one base away.

This sequence originates from a man aged 40-49 years with acute or convalescent COVID-19. The V and J segments used are TRBV2 and TRBJ2-2; 11 of the junction bases match TRBD2. Sequencing was done on a sample of peripheral blood. The DNA reads TGTGCCAGCAGTGAGGACACTAGCGGGGGCAACACCGGGGAGCTGTTTTTT. Its product reads: CASSEDTSGGNTGELFF.